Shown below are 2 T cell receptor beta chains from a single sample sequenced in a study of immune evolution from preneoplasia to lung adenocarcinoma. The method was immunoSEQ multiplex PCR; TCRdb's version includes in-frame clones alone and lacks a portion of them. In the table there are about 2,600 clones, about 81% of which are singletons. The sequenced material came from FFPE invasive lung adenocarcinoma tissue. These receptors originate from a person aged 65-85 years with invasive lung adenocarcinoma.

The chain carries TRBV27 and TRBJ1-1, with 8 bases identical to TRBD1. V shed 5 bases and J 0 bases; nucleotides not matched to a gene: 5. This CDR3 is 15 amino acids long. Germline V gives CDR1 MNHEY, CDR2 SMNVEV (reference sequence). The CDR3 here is CASSPQGALNTEAFF. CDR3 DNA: TGTGCCAGCAGTCCCCAGGGGGCGTTGAACACTGAAGCTTTCTTT.

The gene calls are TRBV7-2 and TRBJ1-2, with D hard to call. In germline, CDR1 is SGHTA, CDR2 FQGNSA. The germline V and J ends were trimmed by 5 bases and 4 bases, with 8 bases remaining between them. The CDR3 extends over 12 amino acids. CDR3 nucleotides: TGTGCCAGCAGCCACGAAAGCTATGGCTACACCTTC. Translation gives CASSHESYGYTF.